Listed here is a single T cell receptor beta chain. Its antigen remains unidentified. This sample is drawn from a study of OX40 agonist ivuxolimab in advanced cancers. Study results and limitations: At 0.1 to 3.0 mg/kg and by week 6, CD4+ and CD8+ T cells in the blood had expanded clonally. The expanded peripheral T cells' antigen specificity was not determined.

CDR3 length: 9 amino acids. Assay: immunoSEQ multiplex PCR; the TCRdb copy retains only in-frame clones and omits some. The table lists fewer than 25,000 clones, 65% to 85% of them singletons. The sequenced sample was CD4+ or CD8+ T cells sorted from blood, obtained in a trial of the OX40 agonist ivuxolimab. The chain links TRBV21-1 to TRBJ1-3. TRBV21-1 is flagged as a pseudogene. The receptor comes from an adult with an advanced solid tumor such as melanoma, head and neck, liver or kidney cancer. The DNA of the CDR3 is TGTGCCAGTTATGGCACCATATATTTT. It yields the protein CASYGTIYF.